This T cell receptor (beta chain) stems from a study of monozygotic twins with cystic fibrosis. Details on this clone: Its target is unknown.

Clones were sequenced by immunoSEQ multiplex PCR, and TCRdb holds only the in-frame ones, with some missing. The sample lists fewer than 20,000 clones; around 96% were seen once. Study-wide findings and caveats: Co-twins had the most similar V usage for 13 of 16 pairs, J for 8.

Deletions cut 3 bases from V and 4 bases from J, with 12 bases between. The CDR3 loop spans 14 amino acids. The germline gives CDR1 MGHDK, CDR2 SYGVNS. The V and J genes are TRBV25-1 and TRBJ1-2; no clear D gene. What was sequenced was blood. This receptor was obtained from a girl aged 2 to 10 with cystic fibrosis. The chain's CDR3 is CASSEQAGVYGYTF. The DNA for the CDR3 is TGTGCCAGCAGTGAGCAGGCCGGGGTCTATGGCTACACCTTC.